This T cell receptor (beta chain) was retrieved from a study of identical twins. This clonotype was observed a few times. The germline V gene has CDR1 DFQATT and CDR2 SNEGSKA (reference sequence). The CDR3 length is 12 residues. The V end lost 2 bases, the J end lost 4 bases, and 8 bases lay between the germline ends. TCRdb reprocessed the 5' RACE reads via MiXCR and lists one record per CDR3 protein. The repertoire holds 550,000 to 700,000 distinct CDR3 sequences, about 20% seen once, with 4% to 5.5% in the top ten. The same data also contributed to another study, on T cells expressing NK-cell markers.

The TCR comes from a woman under 30 in good health. The chain employs TRBV20-1 and TRBJ2-5; maybe TRBD2 (5 bases). The source material was PBMCs. This chain's CDR3 is CSARSSGETQYF. The CDR3 DNA follows: TGCAGTGCTAGATCAAGCGGAGAGACCCAGTACTTC.